This T cell receptor beta chain was sequenced for a study of T cell clonotyping in hematopoietic cell transplantation. CDR1 and CDR2 (germline): MNHEY, SVGAGI. The J segment lost 5 bases and the V segment lost 6 bases, leaving 3 bases of the junction unmatched. The CDR3 loop spans 12 amino acids. The data were produced by immunoSEQ multiplex PCR, yet TCRdb's version contains in-frame clones alone and is incomplete. The repertoire holds tens of thousands of clones, with roughly 82% as singletons. Regarding time point: recipient sample about 28 days before transplant, after cytoreduction. The sample consisted of peripheral blood mononuclear cells, taken before stem cell transplant. This clonotype was sampled from a woman in her fifties or sixties with acute myeloid leukemia. Some clones in this sample may be carry-over from other donors' samples. The chain recombines TRBV6-5 with TRBJ2-7; the match to TRBD2 covers 8 bases. CDR3 bases: TGTGCCAGCAGGCGGGGGGAGAACGAGCAGTACTTC. As protein: CASRRGENEQYF.